The rows below give T cell receptor beta chains drawn from one sample of a study of CXCR4 blockade with PD-1 therapy in pancreatic cancer. The assay was immunoSEQ multiplex PCR, and TCRdb's table has in-frame clones only and misses some. The sample has about 8,100 clones; roughly 50% are singletons. Sequenced: tumor tissue. The receptor source for this set is a human donor with pancreatic ductal adenocarcinoma. The CDR3 runs from the conserved cysteine through the conserved F or W. A D gene is named only where the DNA matches it firmly. Clone size is given for some rows only: seen once, a few or many times, or a class if the clone is expanded.

j_call v_call d_call cdr3_length clone_size cdr3_nt cdr3_aa
TRBJ2-6 TRBV11-3 - 16 medium-sized TGTGCCAGCAGCTTCACAGGGACTCCTGGGGCCAACGTCCTGACTTTC CASSFTGTPGANVLTF
TRBJ1-5 TRBV30 - 14 - TGTGCCTGGAGTAGGGCAGGGAACAATCAGCCCCAGCATTTT CAWSRAGNNQPQHF
TRBJ2-5 TRBV12-5 TRBD1 13 - TGTGCCAGCTCACGGGACAGCCAAGAGACCCAGTACTTC CASSRDSQETQYF
TRBJ1-1 TRBV30 TRBD1 15 few TGTGCCTGGAGTGCCTTGGGACAGGGGATCACTGAAGCTTTCTTT CAWSALGQGITEAFF
TRBJ2-7 TRBV5-1 - 14 few TGCGCCAGCAGCTGGAAGTCTAGCTCCTACGAGCAGTACTTC CASSWKSSSYEQYF
TRBJ1-2 TRBV19 - 13 - TGTGCCAGCAACCCAGATCGCCGCTATGGCTACACCTTC CASNPDRRYGYTF
TRBJ2-5 TRBV29-1 - 13 few TGCAGCGTTGAAAAGGCAGGACAAGAGACCCAGTACTTC CSVEKAGQETQYF
TRBJ1-3 TRBV7-5 - 15 - TGTGTCAGAAGCTTACGGGACAGGGGTGGAAACACCATATATTTT CVRSLRDRGGNTIYF
TRBJ2-5 TRBV19 TRBD2 15 - TGTGCCAGTAGACGGACTAGCGGCCCACAAGAGACCCAGTACTTC CASRRTSGPQETQYF
TRBJ1-1 TRBV9 TRBD1 13 - TGTGCCAGCAGTACCGACAGGGCAACTGAAGCTTTCTTT CASSTDRATEAFF
TRBJ1-3 TRBV29-1 - 13 - TGCAGCGTTGGGACAATCTCTGGAAACACCATATATTTT CSVGTISGNTIYF
TRBJ2-2 TRBV6-8 TRBD1 15 medium-sized TGTGCCAGCAGTTCCGGACAGGCTCACACCGGGGAGCTGTTTTTT CASSSGQAHTGELFF
TRBJ1-4 TRBV19 - 14 - TGTGCCAGTAGTTATGGGGGGACTAATGAAAAACTGTTTTTT CASSYGGTNEKLFF
TRBJ1-3 TRBV30 - 14 - TGTGCCTGGAGGGACAGTACGTCTGGAAACACCATATATTTT CAWRDSTSGNTIYF
TRBJ1-1 TRBV6-8 - 13 few TGTGCCAGCAGCCTACTATTAAACACTGAAGCTTTCTTT CASSLLLNTEAFF
TRBJ2-5 TRBV6-8 - 13 few TGTGCCAGCAGTTGGGTTGGGCAGGGGACCCAGTACTTC CASSWVGQGTQYF
TRBJ2-3 TRBV30 - 13 few TGTGCCTGGAGGAAAATAGCGTCAGATACGCAGTATTTT CAWRKIASDTQYF
TRBJ1-2 TRBV30 - 11 medium-sized TGTGCCTGGGGCAGTCTAGGGGGCTACACCTTC CAWGSLGGYTF
TRBJ1-6 TRBV19 - 14 - TGTGCCAGTAGCGGACAGACCTATAATTCACCCCTCCACTTT CASSGQTYNSPLHF
TRBJ2-5 TRBV15 - 16 - TGTGCCACCAGCCCTCTCGGCAGACGGGAAGGAGAGACCCAGTACTTC CATSPLGRREGETQYF
TRBJ2-6 TRBV6-4 - 15 few TGTGCCAGCACACAGGGCTCCTCTGGGGCCAACGTCCTGACTTTC CASTQGSSGANVLTF
TRBJ1-6 TRBV18 - 14 - TGTGCCAGCTCACCTCAGTCCTTCGACGCACCCCTCCACTTT CASSPQSFDAPLHF
TRBJ1-5 TRBV19 - 15 - TGTGCCAGTAGTATTCCGGGGACAATCAATCAGCCCCAGCATTTT CASSIPGTINQPQHF
TRBJ2-7 TRBV18 - 15 - TGTGCCAGCTCACCCGAGGAGGGGACCCCCTACGAGCAGTACTTC CASSPEEGTPYEQYF
TRBJ2-1 TRBV15 TRBD2 17 few TGTGCCACCAGCAGACCCTCCGGGACTAGTAGGATTAATGAGCAGTTCTTC CATSRPSGTSRINEQFF
TRBJ1-1 TRBV29-1 - 13 - TGCAGCGGCGCAGTACAGGTTAACACTGAAGCTTTCTTT CSGAVQVNTEAFF
TRBJ2-7 TRBV10-2 TRBD1 15 - TGCGCCAGCAGTGAGCAGACAGGGGCAGGCTACGAGCAGTACTTC CASSEQTGAGYEQYF
TRBJ2-1 TRBV19 - 15 - TGTGCCAGTAGTATTTCGCGGGGTTCCTACAATGAGCAGTTCTTC CASSISRGSYNEQFF
TRBJ2-1 TRBV25-1 TRBD2 15 - TGTGCCAGCAGTGCCGCTAGCGGGAGTTCCAATGAGCAGTTCTTC CASSAASGSSNEQFF
TRBJ1-1 TRBV5-1 TRBD1 14 - TGCGCCAGCAGCTCACAGGGGGCGAACACTGAAGCTTTCTTT CASSSQGANTEAFF
TRBJ2-7 TRBV19 - 15 once TGTGCCAGTAGTAGTCCGGGTTCAAGCTCCTACGAGCAGTACTTC CASSSPGSSSYEQYF
TRBJ2-3 TRBV27 - 13 few TGTGCCAGCTCGCCCATCTACACAGATACGCAGTATTTT CASSPIYTDTQYF
TRBJ2-1 TRBV6-7 - 13 - TGTGCCAGCAGTTACGGAGTCGCAGGTGAGCAGTTCTTC CASSYGVAGEQFF
TRBJ2-7 TRBV30 TRBD1 11 few TGTGCCTGGGCCCTACAGGGGGAGCAGTACTTC CAWALQGEQYF
TRBJ2-1 TRBV28 - 13 - TGTGCCAGCAGTTTACGACCCACAGGTGAGCAGTTCTTC CASSLRPTGEQFF
TRBJ2-7 TRBV18 - 12 - TGTGCCAGCTCAGGGCAAGCCTACGAGCAGTACTTC CASSGQAYEQYF